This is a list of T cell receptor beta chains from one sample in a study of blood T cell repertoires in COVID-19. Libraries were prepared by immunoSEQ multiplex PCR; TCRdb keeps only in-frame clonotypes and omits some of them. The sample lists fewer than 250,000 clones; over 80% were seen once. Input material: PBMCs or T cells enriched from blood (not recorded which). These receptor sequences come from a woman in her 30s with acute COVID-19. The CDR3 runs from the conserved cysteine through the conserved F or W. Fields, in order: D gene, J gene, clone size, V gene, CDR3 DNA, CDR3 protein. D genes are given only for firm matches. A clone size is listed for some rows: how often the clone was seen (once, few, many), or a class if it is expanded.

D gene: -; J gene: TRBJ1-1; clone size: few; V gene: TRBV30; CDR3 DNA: TGTGCCTGGAGTGTACAGGCAGACACTGAAGCTTTCTTT; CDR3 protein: CAWSVQADTEAFF
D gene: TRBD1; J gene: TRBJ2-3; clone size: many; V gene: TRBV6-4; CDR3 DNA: TGTGCCAGCAGTGACGGACAGGGGGCAGATACGCAGTATTTT; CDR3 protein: CASSDGQGADTQYF
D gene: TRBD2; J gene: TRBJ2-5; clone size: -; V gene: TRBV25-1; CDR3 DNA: TGTGCCAGCAGTGATCCTCGACTAGCGGGGGTTGAGACCCAGTACTTC; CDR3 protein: CASSDPRLAGVETQYF
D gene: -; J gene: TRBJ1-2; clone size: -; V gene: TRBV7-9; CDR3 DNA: TGTGCCAGCAGTTTTACAGCTAACTATGGCTACACCTTC; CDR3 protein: CASSFTANYGYTF
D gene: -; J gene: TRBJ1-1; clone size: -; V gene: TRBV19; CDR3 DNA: TGTGCCAGTAGTACCCCTTTAGCGGGACGGACAACTCCAAACACTGAAGCTTTCTTT; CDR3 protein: CASSTPLAGRTTPNTEAFF
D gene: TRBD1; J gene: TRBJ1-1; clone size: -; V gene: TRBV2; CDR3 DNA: TGTGCCAGCAGTGTACAGGGGGCGGACACTGAAGCTTTCTTT; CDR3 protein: CASSVQGADTEAFF
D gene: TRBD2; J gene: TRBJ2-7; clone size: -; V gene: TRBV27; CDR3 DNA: TGTGCCAGCAGTTCCTCCCTGACTAGCGGGGTCAATCTTAACGAGCAGTACTTC; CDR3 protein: CASSSSLTSGVNLNEQYF
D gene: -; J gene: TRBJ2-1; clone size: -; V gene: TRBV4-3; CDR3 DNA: TGCGCCAGCAGCCAGGTTACAGCCTACAATGAGCAGTTCTTC; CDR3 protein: CASSQVTAYNEQFF
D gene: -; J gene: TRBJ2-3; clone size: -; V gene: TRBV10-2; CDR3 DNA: TGCGCCAGCTCTGGCAGCCAGGGAGATACGCAGTATTTT; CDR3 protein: CASSGSQGDTQYF
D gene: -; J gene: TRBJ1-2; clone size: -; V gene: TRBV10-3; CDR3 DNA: TGTGCCATCAGTGATCGGGGGGCGGGAAATGGCTACACCTTC; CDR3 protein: CAISDRGAGNGYTF
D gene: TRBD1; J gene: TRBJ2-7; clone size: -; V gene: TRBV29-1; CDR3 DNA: TGCAGCGTTGGGGACAGGGACTCATACGAGCAGTACTTC; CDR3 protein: CSVGDRDSYEQYF
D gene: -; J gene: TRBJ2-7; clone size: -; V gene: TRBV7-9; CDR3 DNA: TGTGCCAGCAGCTTATTAGGGGGTTCGGGCTACGAGCAGTACTTC; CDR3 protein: CASSLLGGSGYEQYF
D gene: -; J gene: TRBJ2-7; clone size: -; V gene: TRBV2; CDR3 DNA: TGTGCCAGCAAGGACAACAGGCCCTACGAGCAGTACTTC; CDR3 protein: CASKDNRPYEQYF
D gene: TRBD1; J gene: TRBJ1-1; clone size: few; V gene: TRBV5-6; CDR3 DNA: TGTGCCAGCAGATCGGACAGGGAGGATGCTTTCTTT; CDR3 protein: CASRSDREDAFF
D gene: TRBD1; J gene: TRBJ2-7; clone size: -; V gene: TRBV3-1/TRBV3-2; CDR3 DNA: TGTGCCAGCAGCGGACAGGGATCCGAGCAGTACTTC; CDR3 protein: CASSGQGSEQYF
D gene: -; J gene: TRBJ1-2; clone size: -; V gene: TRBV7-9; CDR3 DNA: TGTGCCAGCAGCTTCGCGGGGGGTGGCTACACCTTC; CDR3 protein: CASSFAGGGYTF
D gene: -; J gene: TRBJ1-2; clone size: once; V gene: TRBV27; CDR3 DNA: TGTGCCAGCAGTCCCGACCCCGGAGTTAACTATGGCTACACCTTC; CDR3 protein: CASSPDPGVNYGYTF
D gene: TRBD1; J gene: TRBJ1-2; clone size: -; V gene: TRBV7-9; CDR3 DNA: TGTGCCAGCAGCTTCGTAACAGACAGGGACTATGGCTACACCTTC; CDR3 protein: CASSFVTDRDYGYTF
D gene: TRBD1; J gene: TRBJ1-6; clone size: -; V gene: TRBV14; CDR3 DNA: TGTGCCAGCAGCCAAAGCCCGATGACAGGGGATTGGTCACCCCTCCACTTT; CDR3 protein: CASSQSPMTGDWSPLHF
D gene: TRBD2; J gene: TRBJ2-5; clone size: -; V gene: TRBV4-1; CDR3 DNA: TGCGCCAGCAGCCGACGACTAGCGGGGTCCCAAGAGACCCAGTACTTC; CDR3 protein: CASSRRLAGSQETQYF
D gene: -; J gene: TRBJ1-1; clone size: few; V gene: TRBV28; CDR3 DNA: TGTGCCAGCACCCCCTCGTCCGGGGGTCGAACTGAAGCTTTCTTT; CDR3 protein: CASTPSSGGRTEAFF
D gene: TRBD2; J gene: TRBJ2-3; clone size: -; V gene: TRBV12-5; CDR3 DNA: TGTGCTAGTGGTTTGATAACTAGCGGGGGAGATACGCAGTATTTT; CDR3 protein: CASGLITSGGDTQYF
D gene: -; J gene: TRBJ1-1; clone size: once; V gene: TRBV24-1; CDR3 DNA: TGTGCCACCAGTGATACCAGGACAGAAGCTTTCTTT; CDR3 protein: CATSDTRTEAFF
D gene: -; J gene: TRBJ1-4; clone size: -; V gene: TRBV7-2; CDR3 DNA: TGTGCCAGCAGCTTAGATTTCGCAGGCCGGGAAAAACTGTTTTTT; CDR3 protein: CASSLDFAGREKLFF
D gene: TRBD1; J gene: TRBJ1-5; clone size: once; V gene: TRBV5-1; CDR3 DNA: TGCGCCAGCAGCTTGGCCGGGACAGGGAATCAGCCCCAGCATTTT; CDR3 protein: CASSLAGTGNQPQHF
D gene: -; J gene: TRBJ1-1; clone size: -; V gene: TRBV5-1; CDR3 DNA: TGCGCCAGCGGGGCCTTCAGCACTGAAGCTTTCTTT; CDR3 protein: CASGAFSTEAFF
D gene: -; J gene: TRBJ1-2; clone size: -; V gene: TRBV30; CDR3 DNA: TGTGCCTGGACAAGGGACTCTTTAGGGGACTATGGCTACACCTTC; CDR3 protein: CAWTRDSLGDYGYTF
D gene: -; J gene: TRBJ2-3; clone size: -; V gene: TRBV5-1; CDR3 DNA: TGCGCCAGCAGCCTCACGGCAGATACGCAGTATTTT; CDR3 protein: CASSLTADTQYF
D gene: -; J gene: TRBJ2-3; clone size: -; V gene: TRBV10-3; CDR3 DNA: TGTGCCATCAGTGAGCTAGCCGCGACAGATACGCAGTATTTT; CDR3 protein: CAISELAATDTQYF
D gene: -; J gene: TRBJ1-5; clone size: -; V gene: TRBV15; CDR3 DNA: TGTGCCACCAGCTTGGAGAGGTTGAATCAGCCCCAGCATTTT; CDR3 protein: CATSLERLNQPQHF
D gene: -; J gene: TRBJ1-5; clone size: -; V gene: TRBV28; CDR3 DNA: TGTGCCAGCACCCTTGGGTGGAGAAACCATAGCAATCAGCCCCAGCATTTT; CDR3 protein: CASTLGWRNHSNQPQHF
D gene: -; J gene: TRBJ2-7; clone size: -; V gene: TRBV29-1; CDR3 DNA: TGCAGCGTTGAGCAGGGCGAGTACGAGCAGTACTTC; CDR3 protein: CSVEQGEYEQYF
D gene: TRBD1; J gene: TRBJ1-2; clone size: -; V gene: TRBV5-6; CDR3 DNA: TGTGCCAGCAGCCCGGGACAGGGACTAAGCGTCTATGGCTACACCTTC; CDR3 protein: CASSPGQGLSVYGYTF
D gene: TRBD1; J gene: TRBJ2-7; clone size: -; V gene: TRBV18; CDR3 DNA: TGTGCCAGCTCATCAGGGACAGGGAATTACGAGCAGTACTTC; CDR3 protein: CASSSGTGNYEQYF
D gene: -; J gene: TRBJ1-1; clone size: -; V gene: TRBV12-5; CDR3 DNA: TGTGCTAGTGTCCTACAGGGACGGGCAAACACTGAAGCTTTCTTT; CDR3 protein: CASVLQGRANTEAFF
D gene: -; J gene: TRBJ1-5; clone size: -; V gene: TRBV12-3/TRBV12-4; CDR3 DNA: TGTGCCAGCAGTTTAGCGGAGAATCAGCCCCAGCATTTT; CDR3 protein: CASSLAENQPQHF
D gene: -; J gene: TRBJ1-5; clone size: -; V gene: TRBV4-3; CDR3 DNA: TGCGCCAGCAGCCAAGATCGACTCCAGCCCCAGCATTTT; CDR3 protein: CASSQDRLQPQHF
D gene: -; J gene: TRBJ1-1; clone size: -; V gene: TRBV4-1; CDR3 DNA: TGCGCCAGCAGCCGACAGGACAGCCCGAACACTGAAGCTTTCTTT; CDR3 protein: CASSRQDSPNTEAFF
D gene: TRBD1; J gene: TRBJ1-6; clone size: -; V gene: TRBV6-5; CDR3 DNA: TGTGCCAGCAGCAGGGGGCAGAATTCACCCCTCCACTTT; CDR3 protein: CASSRGQNSPLHF
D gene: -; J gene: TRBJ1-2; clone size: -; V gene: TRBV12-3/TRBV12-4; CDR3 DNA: TGTGCCAGCAGTACGACAGGAGACTATGGCTACACCTTC; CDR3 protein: CASSTTGDYGYTF
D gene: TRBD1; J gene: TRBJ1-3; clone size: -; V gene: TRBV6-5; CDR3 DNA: TGTGCCAGCAGTTTACAAGGAGGACAGGGGGCGAACACCATATATTTT; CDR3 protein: CASSLQGGQGANTIYF
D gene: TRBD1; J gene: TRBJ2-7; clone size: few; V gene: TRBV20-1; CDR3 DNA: TGCAGTGCTAGTGTTGTCCGGGACAGCTTCTTCTACGAGCAGTACTTC; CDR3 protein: CSASVVRDSFFYEQYF
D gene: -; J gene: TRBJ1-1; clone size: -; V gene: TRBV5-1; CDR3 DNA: TGCGCCAGCAGCTTGCGTGACAGTAGCTTGAACACTGAAGCTTTCTTT; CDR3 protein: CASSLRDSSLNTEAFF
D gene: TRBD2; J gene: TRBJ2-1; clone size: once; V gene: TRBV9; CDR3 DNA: TGTGCCAGCAGGGCTACCGGGGGGGCCGAGTTCTTC; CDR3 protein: CASRATGGAEFF
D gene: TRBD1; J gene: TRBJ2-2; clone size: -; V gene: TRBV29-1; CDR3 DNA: TGCAGCGGCCAGGGGGCAGTTACCGGGGAGCTGTTTTTT; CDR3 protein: CSGQGAVTGELFF
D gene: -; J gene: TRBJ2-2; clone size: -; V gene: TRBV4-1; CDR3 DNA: TGCGCCAGCAGCCAAGCCTCCTCTACCGGGGAGCTGTTTTTT; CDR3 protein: CASSQASSTGELFF
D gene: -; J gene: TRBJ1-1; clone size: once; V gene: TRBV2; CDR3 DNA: TGTGCCAGCAGACCTGGCTGGGGGGTTACTGAAGCTTTCTTT; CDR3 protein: CASRPGWGVTEAFF
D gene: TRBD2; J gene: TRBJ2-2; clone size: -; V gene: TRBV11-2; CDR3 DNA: TGTGCCAGCAGCTGGAGCGGGGGGGATACCGGGGAGCTGTTTTTT; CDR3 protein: CASSWSGGDTGELFF
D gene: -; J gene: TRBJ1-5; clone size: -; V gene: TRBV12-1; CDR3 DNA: TGTGCCAGCAGCTTTGAGGGCGGGCCCCGATATAGCAATCAGCCCCAGCATTTT; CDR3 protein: CASSFEGGPRYSNQPQHF
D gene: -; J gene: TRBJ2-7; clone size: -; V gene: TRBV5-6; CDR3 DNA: TGTGCCAGCAGCTTTGGACTACCCTACGAGCAGTACTTC; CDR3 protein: CASSFGLPYEQYF
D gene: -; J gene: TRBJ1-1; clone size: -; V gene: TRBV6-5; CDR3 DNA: TGTGCCAGCAGGACAAATACCAGGGTTAAAGCTTTCTTT; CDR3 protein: CASRTNTRVKAFF
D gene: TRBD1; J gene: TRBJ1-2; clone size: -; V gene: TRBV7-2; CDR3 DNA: TGTGCCAGCAGCTCCATGGACAGGGAGGGGGAGGGCTACACCTTC; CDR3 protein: CASSSMDREGEGYTF
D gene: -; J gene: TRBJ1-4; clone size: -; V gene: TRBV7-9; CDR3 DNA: TGTGCCAGCAGCGCGGGACTTAATGAAAAACTGTTTTTT; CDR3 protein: CASSAGLNEKLFF
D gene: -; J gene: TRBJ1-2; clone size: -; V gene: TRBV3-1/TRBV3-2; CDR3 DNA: TGTGCCAGCAGCCAAGCCCCGGGGGGCTACACCTTC; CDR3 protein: CASSQAPGGYTF
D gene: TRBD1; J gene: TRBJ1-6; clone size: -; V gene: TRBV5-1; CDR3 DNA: TGCGCCAGCAGCTTGGTCGTCAGGGGGCGGAACAATTCACCCCTCCACTTT; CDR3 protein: CASSLVVRGRNNSPLHF